The 31 T cell receptor beta chains given below trace back to one sample, sequenced in a study of blood T cell repertoires in COVID-19. TCRdb keeps only in-frame clones here, not all; method: immunoSEQ multiplex PCR. The sample records 150,000 or so clones, over 60% being singletons. The sequencing sample was made of PBMCs or T cells enriched from blood (not recorded which). The receptor set was obtained from a woman aged 50 to 65 who had recovered from COVID-19.

J is TRBJ1-3 and V is TRBV2; D is perhaps TRBD1 (6 bases). V was cut by 5 bases and J by 8 bases, with 16 bases left in between. The CDR3 is 14 amino acids. Germline V lookup: CDR1 SNHLY, CDR2 FYNNEI. CDR3 residues: CASSPSPGVYTIYF. The CDR3 DNA reads as TGTGCCAGCAGTCCTAGTCCAGGGGTTTACACCATATATTTT.

The rearrangement joins TRBV2 to TRBJ2-1, with 8 positions matching TRBD1. CDR1 is SNHLY and CDR2 is FYNNEI in the germline V gene. V gave up 9 bases and J gave up 0 bases; unmatched junction bases: 13. The CDR3 runs to 17 residues. CDR3 nucleotide sequence: TGTGCCAGGTCAGCCTTTTGGGACAGGAGCTCCTACAATGAGCAGTTCTTC. This encodes CARSAFWDRSSYNEQFF.

V and J are TRBV3-1 (or the pseudogene TRBV3-2) and TRBJ2-5, with TRBD2 matching 7 bases. The CDR3 spans 16 residues. Germline lookup yields CDR1 LGHDT and CDR2 YNNKEL (reference sequence). V lost 0 bases and J lost 5; bases outside the gene matches: 9. This CDR3 reads CASSQDRAGVWETQYF. The CDR3 DNA reads TGTGCCAGCAGCCAAGATAGGGCGGGAGTATGGGAGACCCAGTACTTC.

The chain has TRBV6-5 and TRBJ1-2, with 9 nucleotides matching TRBD1. The junction had 9 bases not matched to a gene; V was cut back by 5 bases and J by 5 bases. The V gene's germline CDR1 is MNHEY and CDR2 SVGAGI. This CDR3 is 15 amino acids long. CDR3 sequence: CASSLMTGGEYGYTF. CDR3 coding DNA: TGTGCCAGCAGTCTAATGACAGGGGGAGAGTATGGCTACACCTTC.

The chain has TRBV7-9 and TRBJ2-1; possible D gene TRBD1, 5 bases. CDR3 length: 12 residues. Trimming took off 5 bases at V and 9 bases at J, with 11 bases between the two ends. The germline gives CDR1 SEHNR, CDR2 FQNEAQ (reference sequence). The CDR3 sequence is CASSPTVGEQFF. CDR3 coding DNA: TGTGCCAGCAGCCCGACAGTTGGTGAGCAGTTCTTC.

V gene TRBV9 combines with J gene TRBJ1-1, with TRBD1 as a possible D gene (6 bases). This CDR3 contains 13 residues. Germline V CDR1 and CDR2: SGDLS, YYNGEE. Trimming shortened V by 3 bases and J by 1 base, and 7 bases separated the two germline ends. The CDR3 sequence: CASSGQENTEAFF. The CDR3 DNA is TGTGCCAGCAGCGGACAGGAGAACACTGAAGCTTTCTTT.

This rearrangement joins TRBV30 to TRBJ1-2; the match to TRBD1 covers 8 bases. CDR3 length: 15 amino acids. V dropped 5 bases and J dropped 4; count of bases not matched to a gene: 12. The V gene's germline CDR1 is GTSNPN and CDR2 SVGIG (reference sequence). The DNA for the CDR3 is TGTGCCTGGGCCTACCGGGACAGGATCCGCTATGGCTACACCTTC. Amino acids: CAWAYRDRIRYGYTF.

The rearrangement uses TRBV9 and TRBJ2-1, with 10 bases identical to TRBD2. Germline assignment: CDR1 SGDLS and CDR2 YYNGEE. The CDR3 length is 13 residues. The junction had 3 bases not matched to a gene; V was cut back by 6 bases and J by 6 bases. Here the CDR3 reads CASTRTSGNEQFF. For the CDR3, the DNA is TGTGCCAGCACCAGGACTAGCGGCAATGAGCAGTTCTTC.

The table lists this clone with a few counts. This chain joins TRBV27 and TRBJ2-1; TRBD1 is a possible D gene (6 bases). The CDR3 covers 14 residues. Germline CDR1 is MNHEY and CDR2 is SMNVEV (reference sequence). V lost 7 bases and J 8 bases, leaving 18 bases between the germline ends. This CDR3 is CASTLSPGAYEQFF. The CDR3 DNA sequence: TGTGCCAGCACTCTTTCCCCAGGGGCTTATGAGCAGTTCTTC.

This clone occurred a few times. The genes are TRBV30 and TRBJ2-5, with no clear D. The CDR3 consists of 16 residues. Trimming stripped 0 bases from V and 2 bases from J, with 16 bases between. CDR1 is GTSNPN and CDR2 is SVGIG in the germline V gene (reference sequence). The CDR3 DNA follows: TGTGCCTGGAGTGTAGATGTCTCCGGTGCACAAGAGACCCAGTACTTC. It is translated as CAWSVDVSGAQETQYF.

The chain carries TRBV5-1 and TRBJ1-1, with D uncertain. The germline CDR1 and CDR2 sequences are SGHRS and YFSETQ. The CDR3 consists of 13 residues. Trimming shortened V by 6 bases and J by 0 bases, and 9 bases separated the two germline ends. CDR3 in amino acids: CASTPGMNTEAFF. The CDR3 nucleotides are TGCGCCAGCACCCCGGGGATGAACACTGAAGCTTTCTTT. Filled out from reference TRBV5-1 and TRBJ1-1, the complete variable domain reads KAGVTQTPRYLIKTRGQQVTLSCSPISGHRSVSWYQQTPGQGLQFLFEYFSETQRNKGNFPGRFSGRQFSNSRSEMNVSTLELGDSALYLCASTPGMNTEAFFGQGTRLTVV.

The genes are TRBV5-4 and TRBJ1-4; TRBD1 is a possible D gene (5 bases). The ends were cut back, 4 bases at V and 5 bases at J, with 9 bases in the middle. This CDR3 comprises 13 residues. Per the germline V gene, CDR1 is SGHNT and CDR2 is YYREEE (reference sequence). CDR3 sequence: CASSPGQNEKLFF. CDR3 nucleotides: TGTGCCAGCAGCCCCGGACAAAATGAAAAACTGTTTTTT.

The V and J genes are TRBV6-5 and TRBJ2-7; a possible D gene is TRBD2 (5 bases). The V gene's germline CDR1 is MNHEY and CDR2 SVGAGI. V gave up 5 bases and J gave up 1 base, with 12 bases separating them. This CDR3 spans 14 amino acids. The CDR3 bases are TGTGCCAGCAGTCCGACTATGCCATCCTACGAGCAGTACTTC. Translation gives CASSPTMPSYEQYF.

The V gene is TRBV9, the J gene TRBJ1-2, with D maybe TRBD1 (5 bases). The CDR3 is made up of 13 amino acids. CDR1 and CDR2 from the germline V gene are SGDLS and YYNGEE. The V and J ends lost 0 bases and 5 bases respectively, with 8 bases between them. The CDR3 region has the DNA TGTGCCAGCAGCGTAGTTGCAGGGTATGGCTACACCTTC. This codes for CASSVVAGYGYTF.

The chain combines TRBV21-1 with TRBJ1-1. TRBV21-1 is an annotated pseudogene. This CDR3 comprises 15 residues. The CDR3 bases are TGTGCCAGCAGCAAATTGGAGGGTAAGCACACTGAAGCTTTCTTT. Protein product: CASSKLEGKHTEAFF.

This chain links TRBV24-1 with TRBJ1-1; D may be TRBD1 (6 bases). V lost 5 bases and J lost 0, with 12 bases in between. This CDR3 comprises 15 residues. Germline CDR1 reads KGHDR; CDR2 reads SFDVKD. Here the CDR3 reads CATSAGGQVNTEAFF. CDR3 DNA sequence: TGTGCCACCAGTGCCGGGGGGCAAGTGAACACTGAAGCTTTCTTT.

The chain is built from TRBV28 and TRBJ2-3; 7 nucleotides align to TRBD2. Germline CDR1 reads MDHEN; CDR2 reads SYDVKM. CDR3 length: 15 amino acids. Trimming took 7 bases from V and 5 from J; bases not matched to a gene: 12. The CDR3 here is CASNLGAGVGDTQYF. The CDR3 coding sequence is TGTGCCAGCAACCTCGGGGCGGGAGTAGGAGATACGCAGTATTTT. Combining the CDR3 with reference TRBV28 and TRBJ2-3 gives the whole variable domain DVKVTQSSRYLVKRTGEKVFLECVQDMDHENMFWYRQDPGLGLRLIYFSYDVKMKEKGDIPEGYSVSREKKERFSLILESASTNQTSMYLCASNLGAGVGDTQYFGPGTRLTVL.

CDR3 residues: CASYSRADTEAFF. DNA for the CDR3: TGTGCCAGCTACTCCAGGGCCGACACTGAAGCTTTCTTT. The V and J genes are TRBV2 and TRBJ1-1, with D possibly matching TRBD1 (5 bases). This CDR3 is built from 13 residues. The V gene's germline CDR1 is SNHLY and CDR2 FYNNEI. V was shortened by 8 bases and J by 3 bases, with 13 bases between the two germline ends.

The chain has TRBV7-9 and TRBJ1-2, with 7 bases fitting TRBD1. J lost 6 bases, V lost 1 base, and 2 bases had no gene match. The CDR3 is made up of 13 amino acids. Germline CDR1 reads SEHNR; CDR2 reads FQNEAQ (reference sequence). CDR3 nucleotide sequence: TGTGCCAGCAGCTTAGAGGGGGCCCATGGCTACACCTTC. It specifies CASSLEGAHGYTF. The full variable domain, with the rest looked up from reference TRBV7-9 and TRBJ1-2, is DTGVSQNPRHKITKRGQNVTFRCDPISEHNRLYWYRQTLGQGPEFLTYFQNEAQLEKSRLLSDRFSAERPKGSFSTLEIQRTEQGDSAMYLCASSLEGAHGYTFGSGTRLTVV.

V gene TRBV27 combines with J gene TRBJ2-2; D gene uncertain. The CDR3 has 12 residues. Germline V gene data show CDR1 as MNHEY and CDR2 as SMNVEV (reference sequence). Trimming stripped 10 bases from V and 1 base from J, with 7 bases between. DNA for the CDR3: TGTGCCACCCAGGAGAACACCGGGGAGCTGTTTTTT. This translates into CATQENTGELFF.

The V call is TRBV9, the J call TRBJ2-7, with D perhaps TRBD2 (6 bases). This CDR3 is 15 amino acids long. Between the trimmed V and J ends, which lost 5 bases and 4 bases, there was a span of 19 bases. The V gene's germline CDR1 is SGDLS and CDR2 YYNGEE. The CDR3 DNA reads as TGTGCCAGCAGGGTGGGGGACTCCTCGCTTTACGAGCAGTACTTC. It is translated as CASRVGDSSLYEQYF.

The V call is TRBV28, the J call TRBJ1-6; tentative D call: TRBD1 (5 bases). V lost 7 bases and J lost 13, with 11 bases in between. CDR1 MDHEN and CDR2 SYDVKM come from the germline V gene. The CDR3 sequence is 11 residues long. CDR3 protein: CASTSRGPLHF. The CDR3 DNA sequence: TGTGCCAGCACCTCGCGGGGGCCCCTCCACTTT.

The chain combines TRBV20-1 with TRBJ1-1, with D unresolved. Germline V gene data show CDR1 as DFQATT and CDR2 as SNEGSKA (reference sequence). The ends were cut back, 3 bases at V and 1 base at J, with 9 bases in the middle. This CDR3 region has 13 residues. CDR3 sequence (DNA): TGCAGTGCTAGTGGCTACGGGAACACTGAAGCTTTCTTT. Translation gives CSASGYGNTEAFF.

This clone has more than one count but fewer than ten. V is TRBV5-1 and J is TRBJ1-2; 8 nucleotides match TRBD1. CDR1 SGHRS and CDR2 YFSETQ come from the germline V gene. This CDR3 comprises 13 residues. Unmatched junction bases numbered 5, after V lost 2 bases and J lost 8 bases. The CDR3 DNA follows: TGCGCCAGCAGCTTACAGGGGGAAGTAGGCTACACCTTC. This codes for CASSLQGEVGYTF.

The chain's CDR3 is CASSQGLAGEVWETQYF. CDR3 DNA: TGTGCCAGCAGCCAAGGACTAGCGGGAGAGGTGTGGGAGACCCAGTACTTC. The rearrangement links TRBV3-1 (or the pseudogene TRBV3-2) to TRBJ2-5, with 12 bases identical to TRBD2. Trimming cost V 1 base and J 5 bases; bases outside gene matches: 8. CDR3 size: 17 residues. Germline assignment: CDR1 LGHDT and CDR2 YNNKEL (reference sequence).

The chain carries TRBV3-1 (or the pseudogene TRBV3-2) and TRBJ2-1, with D perhaps matching TRBD1 (5 bases). Deletions cut 0 bases from V and 1 base from J, with 7 bases between. This CDR3 is built from 15 residues. Germline V lookup: CDR1 LGHDT, CDR2 YNNKEL (reference sequence). This CDR3 reads CASSQDKGSYNEQFF. The CDR3 DNA follows: TGTGCCAGCAGCCAAGATAAGGGGTCCTACAATGAGCAGTTCTTC.

This clone was counted many times. The chain uses TRBV19 and TRBJ2-5, with no clear D. The CDR3 has 13 residues. Per the germline V gene, CDR1 is LNHDA and CDR2 is SQIVND (reference sequence). V lost 1 base and J lost 7, with 10 bases in between. As DNA, the CDR3 is TGTGCCAGTAGTATAGCCCCAACGGGGACCCAGTACTTC. As protein: CASSIAPTGTQYF.

The chain combines TRBV2 with TRBJ2-1, with a weak D call TRBD1 (6 bases). This CDR3 is built from 18 residues. V was shortened by 0 bases and J by 7 bases, with 22 bases between the two germline ends. CDR1 SNHLY and CDR2 FYNNEI come from the germline V gene. The CDR3 nucleotides are TGTGCCAGCAGTGAAGCTGGCAGGGGAGTCGGTTTGGGTAATGAGCAGTTCTTC. Translated: CASSEAGRGVGLGNEQFF.

This chain connects TRBV5-1 to TRBJ1-1, with 7 bases identical to TRBD1. J was trimmed by 6 bases and V by 0 bases; bases with no gene match: 8. CDR3 length: 15 residues. The germline V gene encodes CDR1 SGHRS and CDR2 YFSETQ. DNA of the CDR3: TGCGCCAGCAGCTTGGATACAGGGGAAGTCGCTGAAGCTTTCTTT. Protein product: CASSLDTGEVAEAFF. The variable domain in full, completed from reference TRBV5-1 and TRBJ1-1, reads KAGVTQTPRYLIKTRGQQVTLSCSPISGHRSVSWYQQTPGQGLQFLFEYFSETQRNKGNFPGRFSGRQFSNSRSEMNVSTLELGDSALYLCASSLDTGEVAEAFFGQGTRLTVV.

This chain joins TRBV11-2 and TRBJ2-1; D is perhaps TRBD2 (5 bases). V was trimmed by 0 bases and J by 3 bases, leaving 9 bases between them. Germline CDR1 is SGHAT and CDR2 is FQNNGV. The CDR3 sequence is 15 residues long. Written as DNA, the CDR3 is TGTGCCAGCAGCTTAGACTCGGCGGGCTACAATGAGCAGTTCTTC. Protein: CASSLDSAGYNEQFF.

The chain couples TRBV19 to TRBJ2-5; 7 bases match TRBD1. Unmatched junction bases numbered 10, after V lost 5 bases and J lost 4 bases. The germline gives CDR1 LNHDA, CDR2 SQIVND (reference sequence). This CDR3 is 15 amino acids long. The chain's CDR3 is CASSFTGVNIETQYF. CDR3 coding DNA: TGTGCCAGTAGTTTCACAGGGGTAAATATAGAGACCCAGTACTTC.